These 10 T cell receptor beta chains came from one sample sequenced in a study of CD8 T cells in Susac syndrome. Reverse transcription of 0.5 to 1 ug RNA was performed with random hexamers. Using its own MiXCR run on the immunoSEQ multiplex PCR reads, TCRdb lists one record per CDR3 protein. The sample lists approximately 130,000 distinct CDR3 sequences; 94% were seen once. What was sequenced was CD4+ T cells from PBMCs. These receptors came from a human donor in good health.

The chain has TRBV2 and TRBJ2-3, with 8 bases identical to TRBD1. The junction had 8 bases not matched to a gene; V was cut back by 4 bases and J by 2 bases. CDR1 and CDR2 (germline): SNHLY, FYNNEI. This CDR3 has 16 residues. CDR3 coding DNA: TGTGCCAGCAGTGCCGCCGCGACAGGGGTCACAGATACGCAGTATTTT. Translating it yields CASSAAATGVTDTQYF.

The chain carries TRBV29-1 and TRBJ1-5, with D possibly TRBD1 on 6 matching bases. V was cut by 7 bases and J by 6 bases, with 16 bases left in between. The CDR3 sequence is 13 residues long. Per the germline V gene, CDR1 is SQVTM and CDR2 is ANQGSEA. The CDR3 region has the DNA TGCAGCGCCCGGAGGGGGGAGGGTCAGCCCCAGCATTTT. Residues: CSARRGEGQPQHF.

This chain uses TRBV24-1 with TRBJ2-7; 9 nucleotides match TRBD1. The germline CDR1 and CDR2 sequences are KGHDR and SFDVKD. V shed 3 bases, J shed 1 base, and the junction held 3 bases outside the gene matches. The CDR3 extends over 15 amino acids. The CDR3 DNA reads TGTGCCACCAGTGATCGGGGGACAGGGTCCTACGAGCAGTACTTC. Amino acid sequence: CATSDRGTGSYEQYF.

The chain combines TRBV27 with TRBJ2-1; D is perhaps TRBD2 (5 bases). The V end was cut by 2 bases, the J end by 9 bases, with 20 bases between. Germline values: CDR1 MNHEY, CDR2 SMNVEV (reference sequence). The CDR3 is 16 residues long. The DNA for the CDR3 is TGTGCCAGCAGTTTAGGCGTTGGAGGCAGCAACATTGAGCAGTTCTTC. It specifies CASSLGVGGSNIEQFF.

The V and J genes are TRBV3-1 and TRBJ2-1; 9 bases fit TRBD1. The J segment lost 2 bases and the V segment lost 1 base, leaving 3 bases of the junction unmatched. CDR1 is LGHDT, CDR2 YNNKEL, per germline (reference sequence). This CDR3 comprises 16 residues. This CDR3 is CASSQATGGAYNEQFF. CDR3 bases: TGTGCCAGCAGCCAAGCTACAGGGGGCGCCTACAATGAGCAGTTCTTC.

The chain combines TRBV4-1 with TRBJ1-2; D is undetermined. The CDR3 sequence is 13 residues long. V was pared by 4 bases and J by 6 bases, with 12 bases between. CDR1 MGHRA and CDR2 YSYEKL come from the germline V gene. CDR3: CASSRGVEDGYTF. CDR3 coding DNA: TGCGCCAGCAGCCGTGGGGTGGAGGATGGCTACACCTTC.

A single count supports this clonotype. The genes are TRBV7-9 and TRBJ1-5; no clear D. Trimming cost V 5 bases and J 2 bases, with 10 bases left between them. The germline V gene encodes CDR1 SEHNR and CDR2 FQNEAQ (reference sequence). The CDR3 extends over 14 amino acids. CDR3: CASSPEGGNQPQHF. The CDR3 bases are TGTGCCAGCAGCCCGGAGGGAGGCAATCAGCCCCAGCATTTT.

This clonotype was counted a single time. The CDR3 loop reads CSVVGTSGYEQYF. CDR3 in DNA: TGCAGCGTGGTTGGGACTAGCGGCTACGAGCAGTACTTC. The chain joins TRBV29-1 to TRBJ2-7; 11 bases agree with TRBD2. CDR3 size: 13 residues. Unmatched junction bases numbered 4, after V lost 6 bases and J lost 3 bases. Per germline, CDR1 SQVTM and CDR2 ANQGSEA.

This chain joins TRBV7-9 and TRBJ2-7, with D perhaps being TRBD1 or TRBD2 (5 bases each). The CDR3 is made up of 13 amino acids. Trimming pared 5 bases from V and 6 bases from J, leaving 14 bases between. The germline gives CDR1 SEHNR, CDR2 FQNEAQ (reference sequence). This chain's CDR3 is CASSRDGGPEQYF. CDR3 nucleotides: TGTGCCAGCAGCCGGGACGGCGGTCCCGAGCAGTACTTC.

This clonotype was observed once. This chain uses TRBV11-2 with TRBJ2-7; D is possibly TRBD1 or TRBD2 (5 bases each). Trimming shortened V by 1 base and J by 7 bases, and 14 bases separated the two germline ends. Germline V CDR1 and CDR2: SGHAT, FQNNGV. There are 14 residues in the CDR3. CDR3: CASSLGGEPGEQYF. As DNA, the CDR3 is TGTGCCAGCAGCTTAGGGGGAGAACCAGGGGAGCAGTACTTC.